This T cell receptor (beta chain) stems from a study of shared clonotypes between healthy human individuals. Points from the study as a whole: In this cohort, only blood was sampled, and tissue repertoires likely differ.

Method: immunoSEQ multiplex PCR; TCRdb's copy keeps in-frame clones and lacks some. The table has roughly 2,300,000 clones, about nine tenths seen once. The length of the CDR3 is 16 residues. The germline gives CDR1 SGHDT, CDR2 YYEEEE. Trimming left V 0 bases short and J 1 base short, with 10 bases between. Details on this clone: Its antigen is unknown.

The chain joins TRBV5-6 to TRBJ1-4; D remains unclear. This receptor was obtained from a man younger than 35 in good health. Some clones in this sample may be carry-over from other donors' samples. Material: naive CD4+ T cells from PBMCs. This sample's subset: CD45RA+ positively selected. The CDR3 region has the DNA TGTGCCAGCAGCTTGGGGGTCGCGAGAACTAATGAAAAACTGTTTTTT. This translates into CASSLGVARTNEKLFF.